The present T cell receptor (beta chain) was sequenced within a study of T cell repertoires in cytomegalovirus infection. Each CDR3 protein is one row after TCRdb ran MiXCR on the reads. This sample yields just over 300,000 distinct CDR3 sequences, of which roughly 16% are seen a single time; around 12% belongs to the top ten. V dropped 0 bases and J dropped 5; count of bases not matched to a gene: 9. CDR1 is MNHGY and CDR2 is SAAAGT in the germline V gene. CDR3 length equals 16 residues. The chain has TRBV6-8 and TRBJ1-2, with 7 bases lining up with TRBD1. The sample comprised PBMCs. This sequence was found in a human donor in good health (CMV status not recorded). Some clones in this sample may be carry-over from other donors' samples. CDR3 in amino acids: CASSYSSLGGGYGYTF. The CDR3 DNA follows: TGTGCCAGCAGTTACTCGTCGTTAGGGGGCGGGTATGGCTACACCTTC.